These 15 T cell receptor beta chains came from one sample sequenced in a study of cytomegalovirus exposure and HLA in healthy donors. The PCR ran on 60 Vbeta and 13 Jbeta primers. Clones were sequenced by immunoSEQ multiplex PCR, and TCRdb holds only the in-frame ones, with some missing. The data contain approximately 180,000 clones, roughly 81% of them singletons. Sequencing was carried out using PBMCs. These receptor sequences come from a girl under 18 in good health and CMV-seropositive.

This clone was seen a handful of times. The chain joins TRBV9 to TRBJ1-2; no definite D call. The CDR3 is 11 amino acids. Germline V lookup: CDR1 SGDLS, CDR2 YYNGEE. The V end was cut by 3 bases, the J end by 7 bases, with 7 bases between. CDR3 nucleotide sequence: TGTGCCAGCAGCGATGGAGGTGGCTACACCTTC. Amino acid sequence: CASSDGGGYTF.

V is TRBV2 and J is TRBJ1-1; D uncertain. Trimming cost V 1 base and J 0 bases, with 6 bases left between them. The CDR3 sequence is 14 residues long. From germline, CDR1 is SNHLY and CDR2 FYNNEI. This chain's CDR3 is CASSEGLLNTEAFF. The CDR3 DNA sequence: TGTGCCAGCAGTGAAGGGCTTTTGAACACTGAAGCTTTCTTT.

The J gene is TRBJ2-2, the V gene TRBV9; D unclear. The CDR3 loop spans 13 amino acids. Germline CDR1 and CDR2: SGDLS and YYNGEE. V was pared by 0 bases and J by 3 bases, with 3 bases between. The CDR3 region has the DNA TGTGCCAGCAGCGTAGTCGACACCGGGGAGCTGTTTTTT. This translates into CASSVVDTGELFF.

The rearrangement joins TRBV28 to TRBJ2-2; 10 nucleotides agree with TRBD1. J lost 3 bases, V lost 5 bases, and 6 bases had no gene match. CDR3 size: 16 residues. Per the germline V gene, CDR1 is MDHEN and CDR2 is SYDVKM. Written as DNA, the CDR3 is TGTGCCAGCAGTGTCACGACAGGGGGCGACACCGGGGAGCTGTTTTTT. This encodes CASSVTTGGDTGELFF.

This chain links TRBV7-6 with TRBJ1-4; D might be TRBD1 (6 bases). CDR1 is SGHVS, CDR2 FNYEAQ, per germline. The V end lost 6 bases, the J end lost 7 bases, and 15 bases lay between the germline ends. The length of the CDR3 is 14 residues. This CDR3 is CASRPTGLGEKLFF. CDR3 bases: TGTGCCAGCAGACCTACAGGGCTGGGTGAAAAACTGTTTTTT.

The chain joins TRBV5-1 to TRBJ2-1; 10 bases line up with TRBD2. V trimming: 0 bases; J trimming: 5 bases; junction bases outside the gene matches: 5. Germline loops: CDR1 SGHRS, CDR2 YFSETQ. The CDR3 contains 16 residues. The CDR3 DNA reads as TGCGCCAGCAGCTTGGTAGCGGGGGGCTTAGACAATGAGCAGTTCTTC. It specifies CASSLVAGGLDNEQFF.

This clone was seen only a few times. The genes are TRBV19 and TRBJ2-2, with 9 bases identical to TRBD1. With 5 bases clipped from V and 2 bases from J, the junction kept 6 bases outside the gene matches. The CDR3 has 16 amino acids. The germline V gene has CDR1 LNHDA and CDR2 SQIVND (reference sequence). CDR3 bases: TGTGCCAGTAGTCTAGGGACAGGGACCAACACCGGGGAGCTGTTTTTT. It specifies CASSLGTGTNTGELFF.

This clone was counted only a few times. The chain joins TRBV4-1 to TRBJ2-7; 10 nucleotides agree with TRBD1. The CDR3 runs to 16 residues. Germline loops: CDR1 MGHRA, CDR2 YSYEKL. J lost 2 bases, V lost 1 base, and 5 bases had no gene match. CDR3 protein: CASSQVNGQGAYEQYF. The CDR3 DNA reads TGCGCCAGCAGCCAAGTCAACGGACAGGGGGCCTACGAGCAGTACTTC.

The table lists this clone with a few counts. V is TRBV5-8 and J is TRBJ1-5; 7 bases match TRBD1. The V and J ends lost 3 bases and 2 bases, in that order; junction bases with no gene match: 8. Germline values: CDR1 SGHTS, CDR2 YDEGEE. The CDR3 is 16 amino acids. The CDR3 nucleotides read TGTGCCAGCAGCTCAATAATAGACAGGGGCAATCAGCCCCAGCATTTT. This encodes CASSSIIDRGNQPQHF.

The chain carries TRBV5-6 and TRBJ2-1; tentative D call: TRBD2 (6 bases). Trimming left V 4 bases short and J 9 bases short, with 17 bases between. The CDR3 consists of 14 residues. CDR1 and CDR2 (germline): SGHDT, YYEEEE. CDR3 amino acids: CASSPSLGGGEQFF. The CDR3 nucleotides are TGTGCCAGCAGCCCAAGCCTGGGGGGAGGTGAGCAGTTCTTC.

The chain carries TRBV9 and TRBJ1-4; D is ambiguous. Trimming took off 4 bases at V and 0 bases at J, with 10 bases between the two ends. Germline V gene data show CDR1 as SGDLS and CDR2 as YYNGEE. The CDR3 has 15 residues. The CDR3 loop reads CASSPLITTNEKLFF. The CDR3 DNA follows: TGTGCCAGCAGCCCACTCATCACAACTAATGAAAAACTGTTTTTT.

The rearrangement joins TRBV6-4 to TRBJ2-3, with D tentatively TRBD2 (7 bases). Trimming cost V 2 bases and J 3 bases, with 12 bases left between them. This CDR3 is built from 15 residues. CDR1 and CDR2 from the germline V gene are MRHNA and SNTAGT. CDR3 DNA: TGTGCCAGCAGTGACGTAGGGGGGGGGACAGATACGCAGTATTTT. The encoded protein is CASSDVGGGTDTQYF.

The CDR3 DNA sequence: TGTGCCTGGAGGGACCCGAAATTGTCCCGGGGCTATGGCTACACCTTC. Translated: CAWRDPKLSRGYGYTF. The chain combines TRBV30 with TRBJ1-2; D unclear. The V end was cut by 3 bases, the J end by 4 bases, with 21 bases between. Germline CDR1 is GTSNPN and CDR2 is SVGIG (reference sequence). The CDR3 sequence is 16 residues long. The full variable domain, with the rest looked up from reference TRBV30 and TRBJ1-2, is SQTIHQWPATLVQPVGSPLSLECTVEGTSNPNLYWYRQAAGRGLQLLFYSVGIGQISSEVPQNLSASRPQDRQFILSSKKLLLSDSGFYLCAWRDPKLSRGYGYTFGSGTRLTVV.

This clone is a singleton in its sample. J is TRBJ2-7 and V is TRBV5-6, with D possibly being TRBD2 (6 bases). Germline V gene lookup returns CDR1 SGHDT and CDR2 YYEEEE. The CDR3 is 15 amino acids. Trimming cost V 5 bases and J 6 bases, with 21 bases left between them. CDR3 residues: CASRRWAEGISEQYF. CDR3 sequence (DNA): TGTGCCAGCAGGAGGTGGGCGGAGGGGATTTCCGAGCAGTACTTC.

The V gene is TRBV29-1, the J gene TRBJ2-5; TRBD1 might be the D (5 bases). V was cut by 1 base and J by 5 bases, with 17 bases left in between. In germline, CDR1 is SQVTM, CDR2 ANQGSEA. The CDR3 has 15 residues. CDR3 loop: CSVEVDGRGYETQYF. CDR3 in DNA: TGCAGCGTTGAAGTAGACGGAAGGGGTTACGAGACCCAGTACTTC. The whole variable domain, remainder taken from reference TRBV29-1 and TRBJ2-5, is SAVISQKPSRDICQRGTSLTIQCQVDSQVTMMFWYRQQPGQSLTLIATANQGSEATYESGFVIDKFPISRPNLTFSTLTVSNMSPEDSSIYLCSVEVDGRGYETQYFGPGTRLLVL.